One sample yielded the 24 T cell receptor beta chains listed below, sequenced in a study of cytomegalovirus exposure and HLA in healthy donors. A multiplex PCR was run with 60 Vbeta primers and 13 Jbeta primers. The assay was immunoSEQ multiplex PCR, and TCRdb's table has in-frame clones only and misses some. This sample has 200,000 to 250,000 clones, with under 70% found just once. The sequencing sample was made of PBMCs. All receptors derive from a man aged 35 to 55 in good health and CMV-seropositive.

This clone showed up just a few times. V gene TRBV6-6 combines with J gene TRBJ1-1, with no clear D. From germline, CDR1 is MNHNY and CDR2 SVGAGI (reference sequence). The CDR3 consists of 12 residues. The V gene lost 6 bases and the J gene lost 3 bases, with 8 bases spanning the gap. DNA of the CDR3: TGTGCCAGCAGCCCCTTAGACACTGAAGCTTTCTTT. As protein: CASSPLDTEAFF.

The chain uses TRBV28 and TRBJ2-1, with TRBD1 matching over 10 bases. Looked up from germline, CDR1 is MDHEN and CDR2 is SYDVKM. CDR3 length: 16 residues. Trimming at V came to 4 bases and at J to 8 bases, leaving 11 bases not matched to a gene. The CDR3, as DNA: TGTGCCAGCAGTTCCTCCGGGACAGGGGATTGGGATGAGCAGTTCTTC. Amino acid sequence: CASSSSGTGDWDEQFF.

This sequence joins TRBV9 and TRBJ2-5, with D possibly matching TRBD2 (7 bases). The closer fit of TRBJ2-7 to the DNA end suggests the J call may be wrong. Per the germline V gene, CDR1 is SGDLS and CDR2 is YYNGEE. CDR3 size: 15 residues. CDR3 coding DNA: TGTGCCAGCAGCGCAACACTAGCGAGGGGGTACGAGCAGTACTTC. Protein product: CASSATLARGYEQYF.

The sample holds one count of this clone. The chain employs TRBV5-4 and TRBJ1-2; TRBD1 matches at 11 bases. The germline V gene has CDR1 SGHNT and CDR2 YYREEE (reference sequence). Unmatched junction bases numbered 7, after V lost 5 bases and J lost 1 base. The CDR3 has 16 residues. CDR3 region: CASSPAGQGGNYGYTF. The CDR3 DNA sequence: TGTGCCAGCAGTCCGGCGGGACAGGGGGGTAACTATGGCTACACCTTC. Complete variable domain (other parts from reference TRBV5-4 and TRBJ1-2): ETGVTQSPTHLIKTRGQQVTLRCSSQSGHNTVSWYQQALGQGPQFIFQYYREEENGRGNFPPRFSGLQFPNYSSELNVNALELDDSALYLCASSPAGQGGNYGYTFGSGTRLTVV.

This chain connects TRBV27 to TRBJ1-2, with unresolved D. The CDR3 consists of 16 residues. Trimming removed 0 bases at V and 0 bases at J, with 11 bases between. Germline assignment: CDR1 MNHEY and CDR2 SMNVEV (reference sequence). The CDR3 region is CASSLSLAATNYGYTF. CDR3 DNA sequence: TGTGCCAGCAGTTTATCGCTAGCGGCAACTAACTATGGCTACACCTTC.

This rearrangement joins TRBV5-5 to TRBJ1-2, with D unresolved. With 7 bases removed from V and 0 bases from J, the gap between germline ends came to 10 bases. The germline CDR1 and CDR2 sequences are SGHKS and YYEKEE (reference sequence). The CDR3 consists of 13 residues. This chain's CDR3 is CASSAGPNYGYTF. CDR3 DNA sequence: TGTGCCAGCTCGGCAGGTCCTAACTATGGCTACACCTTC. Full variable domain (remainder filled in from reference TRBV5-5 and TRBJ1-2): DAGVTQSPTHLIKTRGQQVTLRCSPISGHKSVSWYQQVLGQGPQFIFQYYEKEERGRGNFPDRFSARQFPNYSSELNVNALLLGDSALYLCASSAGPNYGYTFGSGTRLTVV.

The J gene is TRBJ1-6, the V gene TRBV7-8; possible D gene TRBD1, 6 bases. The V gene's germline CDR1 is SGHVS and CDR2 FQNEAQ. V lost 5 bases, J lost 7 bases, and 12 bases lay in between. This CDR3 comprises 14 residues. The CDR3 here is CASSPPDSNSPLHF. As DNA, the CDR3 is TGTGCCAGCAGCCCTCCGGACAGCAATTCACCCCTCCACTTT.

This clone was seen a handful of times. V is TRBV4-1 and J is TRBJ1-2; the D is unclear. CDR3 length: 16 amino acids. CDR1 and CDR2 (germline): MGHRA, YSYEKL. Trimming removed 0 bases from V and 8 bases from J, with 19 bases in between. Written as DNA, the CDR3 is TGCGCCAGCAGCCAAGAAAGTTACAGCCGAGTTGGGGGCTACACCTTC. It codes for CASSQESYSRVGGYTF.

The chain joins TRBV15 to TRBJ2-1; TRBD1 matches 7 bases. The CDR3 is 17 amino acids. V trimming: 2 bases; J trimming: 4 bases; junction bases outside the gene matches: 11. Per the germline V gene, CDR1 is LNHNV and CDR2 is YYDKDF (reference sequence). CDR3 sequence reads: CATSRFGQDQYYNEQFF. The CDR3 DNA follows: TGTGCCACCAGCAGATTTGGACAGGACCAATATTACAATGAGCAGTTCTTC.

J is TRBJ1-2 and V is TRBV7-9; no clear D gene. Trimming stripped 0 bases from V and 6 bases from J, with 14 bases between. The germline V gene has CDR1 SEHNR and CDR2 FQNEAQ (reference sequence). The CDR3 loop spans 15 amino acids. DNA for the CDR3: TGTGCCAGCAGCTTAGCAGGAGGCCCCAAAGATGGCTACACCTTC. This translates into CASSLAGGPKDGYTF.

The genes are TRBV2 and TRBJ2-3; D unresolved. The V end lost 2 bases, the J end lost 0 bases, and 6 bases lay between the germline ends. Germline assignment: CDR1 SNHLY and CDR2 FYNNEI. This CDR3 is 14 amino acids long. CDR3 region: CASSEIRSTDTQYF. CDR3 bases: TGTGCCAGCAGTGAAATCCGGAGCACAGATACGCAGTATTTT. Supplemented by reference TRBV2 and TRBJ2-3, the full variable domain reads EPEVTQTPSHQVTQMGQEVILRCVPISNHLYFYWYRQILGQKVEFLVSFYNNEISEKSEIFDDQFSVERPDGSNFTLKIRSTKLEDSAMYFCASSEIRSTDTQYFGPGTRLTVL.

In DNA form, the CDR3 reads TGTGCCAGCACCCCTTGGACAGGGGTCGAAAAACTGTTTTTT. This sequence encodes CASTPWTGVEKLFF. The chain carries TRBV5-8 and TRBJ1-4; TRBD1 agrees at 9 bases. Unmatched junction bases numbered 8, after V lost 6 bases and J lost 8 bases. CDR1 is SGHTS, CDR2 YDEGEE, per germline. This CDR3 has 14 residues.

The chain couples TRBV5-4 to TRBJ2-3; TRBD1 matches at 7 bases. CDR1 and CDR2 (germline): SGHNT, YYREEE (reference sequence). This CDR3 contains 15 residues. V dropped 2 bases and J dropped 3; count of bases not matched to a gene: 6. CDR3 bases: TGTGCCAGCAGCTTTAAAGTGGGACAGACAGATACGCAGTATTTT. Amino acid sequence: CASSFKVGQTDTQYF.

The CDR3 nucleotides read TGCGCCAGCAGCTCGACAGGGAAAATAGGCTCCTACAATGAGCAGTTCTTC. Translated, it gives CASSSTGKIGSYNEQFF. J is TRBJ2-1 and V is TRBV5-1; 7 bases are shared with TRBD1. The CDR3 covers 17 residues. Germline CDR1 SGHRS, CDR2 YFSETQ. The trim removed 3 bases at V and 0 bases at J, leaving 9 bases unmatched. The entire variable domain, with the rest obtained from reference TRBV5-1 and TRBJ2-1, is as follows: KAGVTQTPRYLIKTRGQQVTLSCSPISGHRSVSWYQQTPGQGLQFLFEYFSETQRNKGNFPGRFSGRQFSNSRSEMNVSTLELGDSALYLCASSSTGKIGSYNEQFFGPGTRLTVL.

The chain couples TRBV6-5 to TRBJ1-4; tentative D call: TRBD1 (6 bases). Germline V gene lookup returns CDR1 MNHEY and CDR2 SVGAGI. The CDR3 spans 14 residues. Deletions cut 5 bases from V and 7 bases from J, with 14 bases between. The CDR3 coding sequence is TGTGCCAGCAGTGACAGGTTAGGGGGTGAAAAACTGTTTTTT. As protein: CASSDRLGGEKLFF.

The chain links TRBV5-6 to TRBJ2-7; D gene unclear. The ends were cut back, 10 bases at V and 4 bases at J, with 24 bases in the middle. This CDR3 comprises 15 residues. The germline CDR1 and CDR2 sequences are SGHDT and YYEEEE. In DNA, the CDR3 is TGTGCCTTTTTTTTCAAGCAGAAGGCGGCATACGAGCAGTACTTC. Protein product: CAFFFKQKAAYEQYF. The full variable domain, with the rest looked up from reference TRBV5-6 and TRBJ2-7, is DAGVTQSPTHLIKTRGQQVTLRCSPKSGHDTVSWYQQALGQGPQFIFQYYEEEERQRGNFPDRFSGHQFPNYSSELNVNALLLGDSALYLCAFFFKQKAAYEQYFGPGTRLTVT.

This clone was seen more than once but under ten times. V gene TRBV14 combines with J gene TRBJ1-2; tentatively, D is TRBD1 (6 bases). The CDR3 covers 12 residues. Deletions cut 4 bases from V and 4 bases from J, with 7 bases between. Germline V gene sequence: CDR1 SGHDN, CDR2 FVKESK. The CDR3 nucleotides are TGTGCCAGCAGCCGGACAGCCTATGGCTACACCTTC. It codes for CASSRTAYGYTF.

The chain employs TRBV6-5 and TRBJ1-5, with D unresolved. The CDR3 length is 13 residues. V was trimmed by 8 bases and J by 2 bases, leaving 10 bases between them. The germline gives CDR1 MNHEY, CDR2 SVGAGI. The CDR3 reads CASGRRGNQPQHF. The CDR3 DNA is TGTGCCAGCGGCCGACGGGGCAATCAGCCCCAGCATTTT.

CDR3 protein: CASSRGTGNEQFF. The CDR3 nucleotides read TGTGCCAGCTCACGAGGAACGGGCAATGAGCAGTTCTTC. This rearrangement joins TRBV18 to TRBJ2-1; unclear D gene. Per the germline V gene, CDR1 is KGHSH and CDR2 is LQKENI. V was shortened by 4 bases and J by 6 bases, with 10 bases between the two germline ends. The CDR3 loop spans 13 amino acids.

V and J are TRBV7-2 and TRBJ1-1; the match to TRBD1 covers 8 bases. The CDR3 has 17 amino acids. J gave up 0 bases and V 5 bases, and 11 bases lay outside the gene matches. The germline V gene has CDR1 SGHTA and CDR2 FQGNSA. The CDR3 region is CASSHTYRGSMNTEAFF. The CDR3 DNA reads TGTGCCAGCAGCCATACATACAGGGGGTCCATGAACACTGAAGCTTTCTTT.

The V call is TRBV28, the J call TRBJ2-5, with D possibly being TRBD2 (7 bases). Deletions cut 1 base from V and 3 bases from J, with 15 bases between. Germline lookup yields CDR1 MDHEN and CDR2 SYDVKM. CDR3 length equals 16 residues. CDR3 region: CASSLYRGGAKETQYF. In nucleotides, the CDR3 is TGTGCCAGCAGTTTATATAGGGGGGGGGCTAAAGAGACCCAGTACTTC. Full variable domain (rest looked up from reference TRBV28 and TRBJ2-5): DVKVTQSSRYLVKRTGEKVFLECVQDMDHENMFWYRQDPGLGLRLIYFSYDVKMKEKGDIPEGYSVSREKKERFSLILESASTNQTSMYLCASSLYRGGAKETQYFGPGTRLLVL.

V is TRBV7-2 and J is TRBJ2-5; 7 positions match TRBD2. The V gene's germline CDR1 is SGHTA and CDR2 FQGNSA. The CDR3 totals 19 residues. J lost 2 bases, V lost 1 base, and 16 bases had no gene match. The CDR3 reads CASSLGLSFSGPAQETQYF. For the CDR3, the DNA is TGTGCCAGCAGCTTAGGCCTCTCCTTTAGCGGGCCGGCTCAAGAGACCCAGTACTTC.

This chain connects TRBV5-4 to TRBJ2-3; 11 bases map to TRBD2. CDR3 length: 16 amino acids. The junction had 3 bases not matched to a gene; V was cut back by 0 bases and J by 3 bases. Germline CDR1 is SGHNT and CDR2 is YYREEE (reference sequence). CDR3 region: CASSLDGTSGTDTQYF. The CDR3 bases are TGTGCCAGCAGCTTGGACGGGACTAGCGGTACAGATACGCAGTATTTT. Looking up the rest from reference TRBV5-4 and TRBJ2-3 gives the full variable domain: ETGVTQSPTHLIKTRGQQVTLRCSSQSGHNTVSWYQQALGQGPQFIFQYYREEENGRGNFPPRFSGLQFPNYSSELNVNALELDDSALYLCASSLDGTSGTDTQYFGPGTRLTVL.

The rearrangement uses TRBV7-8 and TRBJ2-2, with 10 bases matching TRBD1. Germline V lookup: CDR1 SGHVS, CDR2 FQNEAQ. The CDR3 has 15 amino acids. The V gene end was trimmed by 2 bases and the J gene end by 5 bases; junction bases not matched to a gene: 2. The CDR3 loop reads CASSLRTGGTGELFF. Written as DNA, the CDR3 is TGTGCCAGCAGCTTACGGACAGGGGGTACCGGGGAGCTGTTTTTT.